This passage covers 14 T cell receptor beta chains from one sample sequenced in a study of T cells after yellow fever vaccination. Using its own MiXCR run on the 5' RACE reads, TCRdb lists one record per CDR3 protein. The sample consists of around 590,000 distinct CDR3 sequences, around an eighth of them appearing once. Sequencing was performed on PBMCs, taken on the day of the yellow fever booster vaccination. These receptors all stem from a man younger than 40 who received the YFV17D yellow fever vaccine.

In this sample, this clonotype turned up many times. As DNA, the CDR3 is TGTGCCAGCAGCCCTCTGAGGGACCCTTTCGGGGCCAACGTCCTGACTTTC. Protein: CASSPLRDPFGANVLTF. The rearrangement joins TRBV7-8 to TRBJ2-6, with D perhaps matching TRBD1 or TRBD2 (5 bases each). CDR3 size: 17 residues. Trimming cost V 5 bases and J 4 bases, with 18 bases left between them. The germline V gene has CDR1 SGHVS and CDR2 FQNEAQ.

The rearrangement joins TRBV19 to TRBJ2-2; maybe TRBD1 (5 bases). Germline CDR1 reads LNHDA; CDR2 reads SQIVND (reference sequence). CDR3 length: 16 amino acids. V was pared by 6 bases and J by 3 bases, with 17 bases between. CDR3: CASRSGSQPDTGELFF. The CDR3 DNA sequence: TGTGCCAGTAGGTCAGGGTCCCAGCCGGACACCGGGGAGCTGTTTTTT.

This clonotype has more than one count but fewer than ten. The chain combines TRBV6-2 or TRBV6-3 with TRBJ1-5; perhaps TRBD1 as D (5 bases). This CDR3 spans 14 amino acids. CDR1 and CDR2 (germline): MNHEY, SVGEGT. Trimming took 4 bases from V and 11 from J, leaving 18 bases between them. In DNA form, the CDR3 reads TGTGCCAGCAGTTTAAGTGGAAGGGGCTCAGCCCAGCATTTT. It specifies CASSLSGRGSAQHF.

This clonotype was counted between two and nine times. The rearrangement links TRBV5-1 to TRBJ2-7; TRBD1 is a possible D gene (6 bases). V gave up 5 bases and J gave up 4 bases, with 16 bases separating them. Germline values: CDR1 SGHRS, CDR2 YFSETQ. The CDR3 covers 14 residues. The CDR3 here is CASRKDSVIYEQYF. The CDR3 DNA reads as TGCGCCAGCAGAAAGGACAGTGTAATATACGAGCAGTACTTC.

The table lists this clonotype with a few counts. V is TRBV12-3 or TRBV12-4 and J is TRBJ2-1; D not certain. Trimming stripped 5 bases from V and 1 base from J, with 6 bases between. The length of the CDR3 is 13 residues. This CDR3 reads CASSARSYNEQFF. The CDR3 DNA is TGTGCCAGCAGTGCCAGATCCTACAATGAGCAGTTCTTC.

This clonotype was picked up a small number of times. The J gene is TRBJ1-4, the V gene TRBV27; D unclear. Looked up from germline, CDR1 is MNHEY and CDR2 is SMNVEV (reference sequence). There are 15 residues in the CDR3. Trimming left V 5 bases short and J 3 bases short, with 13 bases between. CDR3 sequence reads: CASSPGPISNEKLFF. DNA of the CDR3: TGTGCCAGCAGTCCCGGACCTATATCTAATGAAAAACTGTTTTTT.

This clonotype was detected only a few times. This chain joins TRBV6-2 or TRBV6-3 and TRBJ2-7; 13 bases agree with TRBD2. Germline CDR1 MNHEY, CDR2 SVGEGT. The V and J ends lost 10 bases and 7 bases, in that order; junction bases with no gene match: 10. The CDR3 spans 14 residues. The CDR3 coding sequence is TGTGCCACCTCAGGACTAGCGGGAGTATGGGAGCAGTACTTC. Its protein is CATSGLAGVWEQYF.

This sequence joins TRBV3-1 and TRBJ2-1; TRBD2 matches at 8 bases. Per germline, CDR1 LGHDT and CDR2 YNNKEL (reference sequence). CDR3 length: 15 amino acids. The ends lost 3 bases at V and 13 bases at J; junction bases unmatched: 14. For the CDR3, the DNA is TGTGCCAGCAGCCATGGGGGCGGGGGGCTAATAAAACAGTTCTTC. Its protein product is CASSHGGGGLIKQFF.

This chain connects TRBV5-1 to TRBJ2-1; 9 positions match TRBD1. CDR1 is SGHRS, CDR2 YFSETQ, per germline. Trimming cost V 2 bases and J 3 bases; bases outside gene matches: 15. CDR3 length equals 19 residues. The DNA for the CDR3 is TGCGCCAGCAGCTTCACAAACGCCGGGACAGGGTATTACTACAATGAGCAGTTCTTC. It encodes CASSFTNAGTGYYYNEQFF.

This clonotype has only a few counts. The V call is TRBV5-1, the J call TRBJ2-1; the match to TRBD2 covers 7 bases. Trimming cost V 5 bases and J 10 bases; bases outside gene matches: 18. This CDR3 spans 16 amino acids. Germline V CDR1 and CDR2: SGHRS, YFSETQ. The CDR3 sequence: CASRAGGGGPLEEQFF. CDR3 nucleotides: TGCGCCAGCAGGGCTGGTGGGGGAGGGCCCCTAGAAGAGCAGTTCTTC. The full variable domain, with the rest looked up from reference TRBV5-1 and TRBJ2-1, is KAGVTQTPRYLIKTRGQQVTLSCSPISGHRSVSWYQQTPGQGLQFLFEYFSETQRNKGNFPGRFSGRQFSNSRSEMNVSTLELGDSALYLCASRAGGGGPLEEQFFGPGTRLTVL.

This clonotype appeared a few times. The chain recombines TRBV6-4 with TRBJ1-2; TRBD1 might be the D (5 bases). Trimming removed 2 bases at V and 2 bases at J, with 9 bases between. The CDR3 has 14 residues. Germline CDR1 MRHNA, CDR2 SNTAGT. In DNA form, the CDR3 reads TGTGCCAGCAGTGACATCAGGGAAAACTATGGCTACACCTTC. Its translation is CASSDIRENYGYTF.

This clonotype was observed a few times. This chain links TRBV9 with TRBJ1-5; D call uncertain. Between the trimmed V and J ends, which lost 0 bases and 4 bases, there was a span of 11 bases. Germline assignment: CDR1 SGDLS and CDR2 YYNGEE. This CDR3 comprises 15 residues. CDR3 amino acids: CASSVGTGPNQPQHF. CDR3 DNA: TGTGCCAGCAGCGTAGGGACTGGACCTAATCAGCCCCAGCATTTT.

The CDR3 coding sequence is TGTGCCTGCACTTTAGCAGGGGTAGCGGCGAACACCGGGGAGCTGTTTTTT. Amino acid sequence: CACTLAGVAANTGELFF. The genes are TRBV12-3 or TRBV12-4 and TRBJ2-2; D may correspond to TRBD1 or TRBD2 (6 bases each). Trimming cost V 11 bases and J 0 bases, with 22 bases left between them. This CDR3 contains 17 residues.

The V gene is TRBV5-1, the J gene TRBJ1-2, with TRBD1 matching over 7 bases. Germline trimming cut 5 bases from V and 6 bases from J; bases unmatched to any gene: 10. This CDR3 is 14 amino acids long. Per the germline V gene, CDR1 is SGHRS and CDR2 is YFSETQ. CDR3 amino acids: CASRLDRARDGYTF. The CDR3 DNA reads TGCGCCAGCAGGCTCGACAGGGCGAGGGATGGCTACACCTTC.